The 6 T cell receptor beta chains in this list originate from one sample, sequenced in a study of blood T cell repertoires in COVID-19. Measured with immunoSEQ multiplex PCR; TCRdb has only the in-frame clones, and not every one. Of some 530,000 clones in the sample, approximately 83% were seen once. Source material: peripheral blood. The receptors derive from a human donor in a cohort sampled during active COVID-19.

The CDR3 DNA reads as TGTGCCAGCAGCCTGATTCAGGGGGCTGATACTGAAGCTTTCTTT. It yields the protein CASSLIQGADTEAFF. This rearrangement joins TRBV7-6 to TRBJ1-1; the match to TRBD1 covers 8 bases. Germline loops: CDR1 SGHVS, CDR2 FNYEAQ. Trimming took 5 bases from V and 5 from J; bases not matched to a gene: 10. This CDR3 comprises 15 residues.

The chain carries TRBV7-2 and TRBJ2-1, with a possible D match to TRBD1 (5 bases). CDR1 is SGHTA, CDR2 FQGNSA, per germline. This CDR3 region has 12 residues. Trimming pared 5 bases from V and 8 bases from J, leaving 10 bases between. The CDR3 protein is CASSPDKYEQFF. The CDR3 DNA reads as TGTGCCAGCAGCCCGGACAAGTATGAGCAGTTCTTC.

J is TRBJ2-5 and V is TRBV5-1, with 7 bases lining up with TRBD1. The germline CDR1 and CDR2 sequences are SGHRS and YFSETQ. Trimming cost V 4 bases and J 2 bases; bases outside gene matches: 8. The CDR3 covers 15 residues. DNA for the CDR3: TGCGCCAGCAGCCCCGGACAGGTTTTACAAGAGACCCAGTACTTC. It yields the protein CASSPGQVLQETQYF. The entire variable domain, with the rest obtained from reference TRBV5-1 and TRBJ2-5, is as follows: KAGVTQTPRYLIKTRGQQVTLSCSPISGHRSVSWYQQTPGQGLQFLFEYFSETQRNKGNFPGRFSGRQFSNSRSEMNVSTLELGDSALYLCASSPGQVLQETQYFGPGTRLLVL.

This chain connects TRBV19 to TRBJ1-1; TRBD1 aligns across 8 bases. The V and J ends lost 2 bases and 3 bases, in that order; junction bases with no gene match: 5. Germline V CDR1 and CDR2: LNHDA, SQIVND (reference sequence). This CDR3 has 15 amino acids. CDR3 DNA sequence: TGTGCCAGTAGTATACAGGGGGCCGGAGACACTGAAGCTTTCTTT. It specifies CASSIQGAGDTEAFF.

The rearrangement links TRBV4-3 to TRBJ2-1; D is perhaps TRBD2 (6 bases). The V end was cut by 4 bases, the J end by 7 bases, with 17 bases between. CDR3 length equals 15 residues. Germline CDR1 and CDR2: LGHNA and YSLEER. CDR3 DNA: TGCGCCAGCAGCCCAGTAGTGTGGGAGGAGAATGAGCAGTTCTTC. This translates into CASSPVVWEENEQFF.

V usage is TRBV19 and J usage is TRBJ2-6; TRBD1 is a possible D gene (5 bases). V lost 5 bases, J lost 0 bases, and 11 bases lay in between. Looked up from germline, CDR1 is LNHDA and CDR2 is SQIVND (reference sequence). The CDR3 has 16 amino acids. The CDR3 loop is CASSPGHLSGANVLTF. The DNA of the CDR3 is TGTGCCAGTAGTCCCGGACACCTCTCTGGGGCCAACGTCCTGACTTTC.